This T cell receptor beta chain originates from a study of blood T cell repertoires in COVID-19. In this sample, this clone turned up a few times. This table comes from immunoSEQ multiplex PCR, and its TCRdb copy is limited to in-frame clones, with some not included. Among over 60,000 clones listed, 75% to 90% were seen once. CDR3 size: 14 residues. Trimming shortened V by 3 bases and J by 9 bases, and 12 bases separated the two germline ends. Looked up from germline, CDR1 is LNHNV and CDR2 is YYDKDF (reference sequence). Material: peripheral blood. The chain couples TRBV15 to TRBJ1-6; D not certain. This TCR derives from a woman at least 80 years old with active or convalescent COVID-19. The CDR3 reads CATSSRGFSSPLHF. Here the CDR3 DNA reads TGTGCCACCAGCAGCCGGGGTTTTAGTTCACCCCTCCACTTT.